The 10 T cell receptor beta chains given below trace back to one sample, sequenced in a study of response to subunit inactivated influenza vaccine. Via MiXCR, TCRdb re-called the RT-PCR reads, giving one row per CDR3 protein. The sample includes hundreds of thousands of distinct CDR3 sequences, 16% of them seen just once. The sequencing used CD4+ T cells sorted from PBMCs, collected around 25 months after vaccination. These receptors were collected from a man aged 50 to 75 who received an inactivated influenza vaccine.

The chain uses TRBV5-1 and TRBJ2-3; possibly TRBD2 for D (6 bases). The germline V gene encodes CDR1 SGHRS and CDR2 YFSETQ. The CDR3 covers 14 residues. Trimming left V 4 bases short and J 5 bases short, with 14 bases between. The CDR3 spells CASSGGTREDTQYF. In nucleotides, the CDR3 is TGCGCCAGCAGCGGCGGGACTCGAGAAGATACGCAGTATTTT.

This clonotype was observed a few times. The chain recombines TRBV5-1 with TRBJ2-3, with 9 bases matching TRBD2. CDR3 size: 17 residues. V lost 5 bases, J lost 0 bases, and 10 bases stayed unmatched. Looked up from germline, CDR1 is SGHRS and CDR2 is YFSETQ. The CDR3: CASSLTSGPPSTDTQYF. The DNA of the CDR3 is TGCGCCAGCAGTTTGACTAGCGGACCGCCTAGCACAGATACGCAGTATTTT.

This clonotype was detected only a few times. The genes are TRBV2 and TRBJ2-3; 10 nucleotides agree with TRBD1. The J segment lost 5 bases and the V segment lost 8 bases, leaving 4 bases of the junction unmatched. Germline V gene data show CDR1 as SNHLY and CDR2 as FYNNEI. This CDR3 contains 13 residues. The CDR3 region is CASGTGEVDTQYF. DNA of the CDR3: TGTGCCAGCGGGACAGGGGAGGTAGATACGCAGTATTTT.

DNA for the CDR3: TGTGCCAGCAGTTTCGGTCAGATCACTGAAGCTTTCTTT. Its protein product is CASSFGQITEAFF. The chain carries TRBV12-3 or TRBV12-4 and TRBJ1-1; no reliable D call. The CDR3 contains 13 residues. With 3 bases removed from V and 4 bases from J, the gap between germline ends came to 9 bases.

V and J are TRBV19 and TRBJ2-6; the D gene is possibly TRBD2 (6 bases). Germline V CDR1 and CDR2: LNHDA, SQIVND (reference sequence). Trimming removed 6 bases at V and 2 bases at J, with 14 bases between. CDR3 length equals 16 residues. In DNA, the CDR3 is TGTGCCAGTAGCCGAGAGGGAGGAACTGGGGCCAACGTCCTGACTTTC. This encodes CASSREGGTGANVLTF. Looking up the rest from reference TRBV19 and TRBJ2-6 gives the full variable domain: DGGITQSPKYLFRKEGQNVTLSCEQNLNHDAMYWYRQDPGQGLRLIYYSQIVNDFQKGDIAEGYSVSREKKESFPLTVTSAQKNPTAFYLCASSREGGTGANVLTFGAGSRLTVL.

V usage is TRBV19 and J usage is TRBJ1-1, with TRBD1 matching 10 bases. Trimming cost V 8 bases and J 2 bases; bases outside gene matches: 2. Germline-derived CDR1 and CDR2 are LNHDA and SQIVND (reference sequence). The CDR3 sequence is 13 residues long. CDR3 loop: CASGTGENTEAFF. CDR3 DNA sequence: TGTGCCAGTGGGACAGGGGAAAACACTGAAGCTTTCTTT. The variable domain in full, completed from reference TRBV19 and TRBJ1-1, reads DGGITQSPKYLFRKEGQNVTLSCEQNLNHDAMYWYRQDPGQGLRLIYYSQIVNDFQKGDIAEGYSVSREKKESFPLTVTSAQKNPTAFYLCASGTGENTEAFFGQGTRLTVV.

This clonotype was seen a few times. The V call is TRBV7-8, the J call TRBJ2-7, with 9 nucleotides matching TRBD1. Germline CDR1 reads SGHVS; CDR2 reads FQNEAQ. This CDR3 spans 19 amino acids. Trimming took 2 bases from V and 0 from J; bases not matched to a gene: 14. The CDR3 region has the DNA TGTGCCAGCAGCTTATTTTACCGGATAACAGGGGGCGGCTCCTACGAGCAGTACTTC. The encoded protein is CASSLFYRITGGGSYEQYF.

The V and J genes are TRBV11-2 and TRBJ2-1; unclear D gene. This CDR3 spans 16 amino acids. The germline V and J ends were trimmed by 1 base and 0 bases, with 10 bases remaining between them. The germline CDR1 and CDR2 sequences are SGHAT and FQNNGV. This CDR3 reads CASSLGPSSSYNEQFF. Here the CDR3 DNA reads TGTGCCAGCAGCTTAGGACCCTCCAGCTCCTACAATGAGCAGTTCTTC.

The chain is built from TRBV7-9 and TRBJ2-2, with D perhaps matching TRBD1 (6 bases). The germline V gene has CDR1 SEHNR and CDR2 FQNEAQ (reference sequence). This CDR3 has 15 residues. The ends were cut back, 5 bases at V and 1 base at J, with 11 bases in the middle. The CDR3 loop is CASSVDRRNTGELFF. The CDR3 nucleotides read TGTGCCAGCAGCGTAGACAGGAGGAACACCGGGGAGCTGTTTTTT.

The gene calls are TRBV5-1 and TRBJ2-1, with 9 bases matching TRBD2. With V trimmed by 4 bases and J by 8 bases, 13 bases remained unmatched. Germline V lookup: CDR1 SGHRS, CDR2 YFSETQ. The CDR3 totals 16 residues. The CDR3 protein is CASSHPWRGGVDEQFF. As DNA, the CDR3 is TGCGCCAGCAGCCACCCGTGGCGGGGGGGCGTCGATGAGCAGTTCTTC.